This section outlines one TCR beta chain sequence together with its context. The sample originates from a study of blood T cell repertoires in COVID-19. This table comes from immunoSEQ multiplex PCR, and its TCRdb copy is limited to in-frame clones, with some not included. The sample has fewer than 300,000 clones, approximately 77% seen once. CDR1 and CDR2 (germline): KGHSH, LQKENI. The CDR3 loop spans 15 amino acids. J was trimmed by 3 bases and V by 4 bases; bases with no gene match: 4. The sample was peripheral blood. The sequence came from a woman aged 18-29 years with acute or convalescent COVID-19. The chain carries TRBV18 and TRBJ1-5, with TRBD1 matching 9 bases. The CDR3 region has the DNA TGTGCCAGCTCACTAACAGGGGGCGTCAATCAGCCCCAGCATTTT. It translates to CASSLTGGVNQPQHF.